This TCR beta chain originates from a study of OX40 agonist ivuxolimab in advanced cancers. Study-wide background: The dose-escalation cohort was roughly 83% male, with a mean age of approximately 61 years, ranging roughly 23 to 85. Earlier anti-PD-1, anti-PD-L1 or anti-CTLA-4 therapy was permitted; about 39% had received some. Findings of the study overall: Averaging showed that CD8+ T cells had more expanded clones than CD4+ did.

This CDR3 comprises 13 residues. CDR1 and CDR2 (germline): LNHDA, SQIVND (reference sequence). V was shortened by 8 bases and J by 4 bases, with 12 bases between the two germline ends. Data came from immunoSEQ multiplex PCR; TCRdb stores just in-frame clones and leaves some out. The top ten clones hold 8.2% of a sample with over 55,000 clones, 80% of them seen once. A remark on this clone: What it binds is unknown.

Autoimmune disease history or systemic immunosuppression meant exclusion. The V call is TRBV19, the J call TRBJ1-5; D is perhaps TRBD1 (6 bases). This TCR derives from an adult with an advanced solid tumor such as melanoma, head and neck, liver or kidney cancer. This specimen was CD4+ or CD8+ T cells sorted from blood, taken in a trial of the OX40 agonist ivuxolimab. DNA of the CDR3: TGTGCCAGTTCCCGGGACATTAATCAGCCCCAGCATTTT. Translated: CASSRDINQPQHF.